This TCR beta chain was documented in a study of CD8 T cells in Susac syndrome. RNA in amounts of roughly 0.5 to 1 ug was reverse transcribed with random hexamers. The authors amplified TCR beta CDR3 across 54 Vbeta and 13 Jbeta using immunoSEQ multiplex PCR. TCRdb called the immunoSEQ multiplex PCR reads again in MiXCR, with one record for every CDR3 protein. The sample includes under 350,000 distinct CDR3 sequences, 90% to 95% seen only once; the top ten take less than 0.08%. The CDR3 sequence is 15 residues long. V lost 4 bases, J lost 5 bases, and 7 bases stayed unmatched. CDR1 SNHLY and CDR2 FYNNEI come from the germline V gene.

V is TRBV2 and J is TRBJ2-2; TRBD1 agrees at 7 bases. The sequencing sample was made of CD4+ T cells from PBMCs. The source is a human donor with multiple sclerosis. The CDR3 loop reads CASSVDRWPTGELFF. CDR3 in DNA: TGTGCCAGCAGTGTGGACAGGTGGCCGACCGGGGAGCTGTTTTTT.